These 27 T cell receptor beta chains share one sample of origin, sequenced in a study of T cells in Graves' hyperthyroidism and ophthalmopathy. TCR beta CDR3 regions were amplified from RNA. HTBI primers were employed in a first-round RT-PCR of the TCR CDR3. TCRdb ran MiXCR on the multiplex PCR reads and lists one entry per CDR3 protein. Altogether some 800,000 distinct CDR3 sequences are present, around 38% being singletons, with the ten largest covering more than 7%. Sequences were obtained from blood. The receptors originated from a man younger than 30 with Graves' hyperthyroidism.

This clonotype was seen many times. The chain uses TRBV15 and TRBJ2-5; no clear D gene. This CDR3 contains 14 residues. V was clipped by 4 bases and J by 0 bases, with 9 bases between them. Germline V gene lookup returns CDR1 LNHNV and CDR2 YYDKDF (reference sequence). The CDR3 sequence is CATSTKSYQETQYF. As DNA, the CDR3 is TGTGCCACCAGCACCAAGTCGTACCAAGAGACCCAGTACTTC.

V gene TRBV19 combines with J gene TRBJ2-1; 7 nucleotides align to TRBD2. Trimming removed 10 bases from V and 4 bases from J; junction bases left unmatched: 10. CDR1 is LNHDA and CDR2 is SQIVND in the germline V gene (reference sequence). The CDR3 extends over 14 amino acids. The CDR3 region has the DNA TGTGCCACGCCGGTGACTAGCCGATACAATGAGCAGTTCTTC. Protein sequence: CATPVTSRYNEQFF. The full variable domain, its missing parts supplied by reference TRBV19 and TRBJ2-1, is DGGITQSPKYLFRKEGQNVTLSCEQNLNHDAMYWYRQDPGQGLRLIYYSQIVNDFQKGDIAEGYSVSREKKESFPLTVTSAQKNPTAFYLCATPVTSRYNEQFFGPGTRLTVL.

This chain joins TRBV4-1 and TRBJ1-4, with 10 bases lining up with TRBD1. The germline gives CDR1 MGHRA, CDR2 YSYEKL. The CDR3 totals 16 residues. J was trimmed by 4 bases and V by 3 bases; bases with no gene match: 5. CDR3 DNA sequence: TGCGCCAGCAGCCAGGGACAGGGGCCGATTAATGAAAAACTGTTTTTT. This translates into CASSQGQGPINEKLFF.

This clonotype appeared many times. The chain links TRBV2 to TRBJ2-5, with 10 bases that match TRBD1. The length of the CDR3 is 15 residues. Germline assignment: CDR1 SNHLY and CDR2 FYNNEI. With V trimmed by 6 bases and J by 5 bases, 9 bases remained unmatched. CDR3 residues: CASRPGQGFAETQYF. The CDR3 DNA reads TGTGCCAGCAGGCCGGGACAGGGGTTTGCCGAGACCCAGTACTTC.

The chain employs TRBV11-2 and TRBJ2-5; TRBD2 matches at 9 bases. The CDR3 contains 20 residues. J lost 3 bases, V lost 6 bases, and 23 bases had no gene match. Germline values: CDR1 SGHAT, CDR2 FQNNGV. The CDR3 nucleotides read TGTGCCAGCAGTTACTCGACGGTAGCGGGAGTTTTGGTGCCTAAAGAGACCCAGTACTTC. Translated: CASSYSTVAGVLVPKETQYF.

The chain couples TRBV29-1 to TRBJ2-5, with D uncertain. The ends were cut back, 2 bases at V and 0 bases at J, with 10 bases in the middle. From germline, CDR1 is SQVTM and CDR2 ANQGSEA. The CDR3 covers 14 residues. CDR3: CSVESPGHQETQYF. The CDR3 nucleotides are TGCAGCGTTGAAAGCCCAGGCCACCAAGAGACCCAGTACTTC.

Many counts were recorded for this clonotype. The gene calls are TRBV7-9 and TRBJ2-6, with a possible D match to TRBD2 (5 bases). CDR1 and CDR2 from the germline V gene are SEHNR and FQNEAQ (reference sequence). V lost 3 bases to trimming and J lost 2 bases, with 5 bases between them. This CDR3 is built from 14 residues. This CDR3 is CASSLEAGANVLTF. In DNA, the CDR3 is TGTGCCAGCAGCTTGGAGGCTGGGGCCAACGTCCTGACTTTC.

This clonotype was seen ten or more times. This rearrangement joins TRBV20-1 to TRBJ1-1; D is ambiguous. Germline V gene data show CDR1 as DFQATT and CDR2 as SNEGSKA (reference sequence). CDR3 length: 13 residues. The CDR3 DNA follows: TGCATCATCCCAGCGGGTGGGAGGACTGAAGCTTTCTTT. Amino acid sequence: CIIPAGGRTEAFF.

V usage is TRBV6-6 and J usage is TRBJ1-5; D is possibly TRBD1 (5 bases). CDR1 is MNHNY and CDR2 is SVGAGI in the germline V gene (reference sequence). The CDR3 has 14 residues. V was clipped by 7 bases and J by 1 base, with 11 bases between them. In DNA, the CDR3 is TGTGCCAGCACCGATAGGGACAGCAATCAGCCCCAGCATTTT. Translated: CASTDRDSNQPQHF.

This clonotype has a count of ten or more. The chain uses TRBV29-1 and TRBJ1-1; a weak D match, TRBD1 (5 bases). The CDR3 is 11 residues long. V gave up 7 bases and J gave up 5 bases, with 11 bases separating them. Germline V CDR1 and CDR2: SQVTM, ANQGSEA. This chain's CDR3 is CSGRRETEAFF. In nucleotides, the CDR3 is TGCAGCGGCCGCAGGGAAACTGAAGCTTTCTTT.

V gene TRBV6-5 combines with J gene TRBJ1-1, with 8 bases that match TRBD1. The germline V gene has CDR1 MNHEY and CDR2 SVGAGI. The CDR3 runs to 16 residues. Trimming removed 3 bases from V and 7 bases from J; junction bases left unmatched: 13. CDR3 amino acids: CASSYSWTGRKGEAFF. CDR3 coding DNA: TGTGCCAGCAGTTATTCTTGGACAGGGAGGAAAGGTGAAGCTTTCTTT.

This clonotype came up many times. The CDR3 loop reads CASSLAHRAYEQYF. CDR3 nucleotide sequence: TGTGCCAGCAGCTTAGCGCACAGAGCCTACGAGCAGTACTTC. The chain employs TRBV7-9 and TRBJ2-7; D ambiguous. Germline V gene data show CDR1 as SEHNR and CDR2 as FQNEAQ (reference sequence). The V end lost 0 bases, the J end lost 2 bases, and 8 bases lay between the germline ends. The length of the CDR3 is 14 residues.

This clonotype showed up many times. The genes are TRBV7-9 and TRBJ1-5, with 8 nucleotides matching TRBD1. Germline values: CDR1 SEHNR, CDR2 FQNEAQ (reference sequence). Germline trimming cut 5 bases from V and 0 bases from J; bases unmatched to any gene: 15. This CDR3 is 19 amino acids long. CDR3: CASSHPGTGATYSNQPQHF. The CDR3 DNA reads as TGTGCCAGCAGCCACCCCGGGACAGGCGCTACCTATAGCAATCAGCCCCAGCATTTT.

Only a few counts were recorded for this clonotype. V and J are TRBV15 and TRBJ1-2, with D hard to call. Germline CDR1 LNHNV, CDR2 YYDKDF (reference sequence). Trimming left V 0 bases short and J 7 bases short, with 6 bases between. The CDR3 totals 12 residues. The CDR3 DNA sequence: TGTGCCACCAGCAGAGATCGAGGTGGCTACACCTTC. The encoded protein is CATSRDRGGYTF.

This clonotype was counted ten times or more. The genes are TRBV7-3 and TRBJ1-1; D call uncertain. The CDR3 contains 14 residues. Germline V gene lookup returns CDR1 SGHTA and CDR2 FQGTGA. V was clipped by 5 bases and J by 4 bases, with 14 bases between them. DNA of the CDR3: TGTGCCAGCAGCGCCCTTGGCAAAGGCACTGAAGCTTTCTTT. Its translation: CASSALGKGTEAFF.

With respect to this clonotype: One end of the junction is discordant with germline, which a read error may explain. The gene calls are TRBV7-2 and TRBJ1-5; D gene unclear. The germline V gene has CDR1 SGHTA and CDR2 FQGNSA. The CDR3 spans 13 residues. DNA for the CDR3: TGCGCCAGCAGCCAAGCCGCCCGGGAGCCCCAGCATTTT. Protein sequence: CASSQAAREPQHF.

The chain recombines TRBV11-1 with TRBJ2-7, with a possible D match to TRBD2 (6 bases). CDR1 SGHAT and CDR2 FQDESV come from the germline V gene (reference sequence). Trimming removed 8 bases at V and 4 bases at J, with 21 bases between. The CDR3 length is 15 residues. CDR3 sequence (DNA): TGTGCCAGCGCTCTTAACACGGGACTCCAATACGAGCAGTACTTC. Translated, it gives CASALNTGLQYEQYF.

Turning to this clonotype: It may be a read error: a sequence one base away is much more abundant. The V gene is TRBV29-1, the J gene TRBJ2-7, with 9 positions matching TRBD2. This CDR3 has 13 residues. CDR1 and CDR2 (germline): SQVTM, ANQGSEA. The CDR3 coding sequence is TGCAGCGTTGAGGTAGCGGGAGTTTCCGAGCAGCACTTC. Its translation: CSVEVAGVSEQHF.

The chain uses TRBV19 and TRBJ2-2, with D unclear. The CDR3 loop spans 13 amino acids. Looked up from germline, CDR1 is LNHDA and CDR2 is SQIVND (reference sequence). V lost 4 bases, J lost 7 bases, and 10 bases lay in between. The CDR3, as DNA: TGTGCCAGTAGTACCGACTGGGTCGGGGAGCTGTTTTTT. As protein: CASSTDWVGELFF. Together with reference TRBV19 and TRBJ2-2, the CDR3 gives the full variable domain: DGGITQSPKYLFRKEGQNVTLSCEQNLNHDAMYWYRQDPGQGLRLIYYSQIVNDFQKGDIAEGYSVSREKKESFPLTVTSAQKNPTAFYLCASSTDWVGELFFGEGSRLTVL.

This clonotype was seen ten or more times. The V call is TRBV2, the J call TRBJ1-2; D is unresolved. Germline V gene sequence: CDR1 SNHLY, CDR2 FYNNEI. This CDR3 has 12 amino acids. V lost 4 bases, J lost 4 bases, and 7 bases lay in between. The CDR3 sequence is CASSGISYGYTF. The CDR3 nucleotides read TGTGCCAGCAGTGGGATATCCTATGGCTACACCTTC.

To note about this clonotype: A much bigger clone sits one base away, suggesting this may be a read error. The chain links TRBV7-2 to TRBJ2-7, with TRBD1 matching over 10 bases. The germline gives CDR1 SGHTA, CDR2 FQGNSA. This CDR3 has 15 residues. V was pared by 7 bases and J by 2 bases, with 8 bases of the junction left unmatched. In nucleotides, the CDR3 is TGTGCCAGCACCGACCCGGGACAGGGGACCTACGAGCAGTACTTC. It codes for CASTDPGQGTYEQYF. The full variable domain, rest sourced from reference TRBV7-2 and TRBJ2-7, is GAGVSQSPSNKVTEKGKDVELRCDPISGHTALYWYRQSLGQGLEFLIYFQGNSAPDKSGLPSDRFSAERTGGSVSTLTIQRTQQEDSAVYLCASTDPGQGTYEQYFGPGTRLTVT.

Written as DNA, the CDR3 is TGTGCCAGCAGCCAACAGGGGATAGACTATGGCTACACCTTC. Translation: CASSQQGIDYGYTF. The rearrangement links TRBV2 to TRBJ1-2; 7 bases fit TRBD1. Germline V CDR1 and CDR2: SNHLY, FYNNEI. The CDR3 has 14 residues. The junction had 7 bases not matched to a gene; V was cut back by 6 bases and J by 3 bases.

This clonotype has at least ten counts. This chain joins TRBV7-9 and TRBJ2-7; D is unresolved. V was cut by 4 bases and J by 5 bases, with 6 bases left in between. Germline V gene lookup returns CDR1 SEHNR and CDR2 FQNEAQ (reference sequence). The CDR3 has 11 amino acids. In nucleotides, the CDR3 is TGTGCCAGCAGCTCTAAACACGAGCAGTACTTC. Its translation is CASSSKHEQYF.

This clonotype was seen many times. The chain couples TRBV29-1 to TRBJ2-7; D may be TRBD2 (6 bases). The CDR3 is 16 amino acids. Germline V gene data show CDR1 as SQVTM and CDR2 as ANQGSEA. The V and J ends lost 2 bases and 2 bases respectively, with 19 bases between them. In nucleotides, the CDR3 is TGCAGCGTTGAAAGGGTCGCGGGGAGAGGGGCCTACGAGCAGTACTTC. This sequence encodes CSVERVAGRGAYEQYF.

The rearrangement links TRBV25-1 to TRBJ2-2; 7 nucleotides align to TRBD2. In germline, CDR1 is MGHDK, CDR2 SYGVNS. Trimming removed 7 bases from V and 3 bases from J; junction bases left unmatched: 11. The CDR3 is 16 amino acids. CDR3 coding DNA: TGTGCCAGCATCCGAACCGGGGGAGGGGACACCGGGGAGCTGTTTTTT. This encodes CASIRTGGGDTGELFF.

Concerning this clonotype itself: A much larger clonotype is one base distant, so this may be a read error. The J gene is TRBJ2-2, the V gene TRBV7-9; 8 positions match TRBD1. Germline values: CDR1 SEHNR, CDR2 FQNEAQ (reference sequence). CDR3 length equals 13 residues. The CDR3 loop reads CVSSRTGPGELFF. The CDR3 DNA reads TGTGTCAGCAGCCGGACAGGGCCCGGGGAGCTGTTTTTT.

This clonotype was detected only a few times. Written as DNA, the CDR3 is TGTGCCAGCAGCCCCGGGGGGAGGGAGGACACTGAAGCTTTCTTT. Translating gives CASSPGGREDTEAFF. The chain couples TRBV7-3 to TRBJ1-1, with D possibly TRBD1 on 5 matching bases. Germline-derived CDR1 and CDR2 are SGHTA and FQGTGA. V lost 5 bases and J 3 bases, leaving 16 bases between the germline ends. This CDR3 is 15 amino acids long.